This T cell receptor beta chain was captured in a study of patients and donors after allogeneic stem cell transplantation. TCRdb redid the calling of the RT-PCR reads with MiXCR, one entry per CDR3 protein. The sample has roughly 880,000 distinct CDR3 sequences, roughly 18% seen once; the top ten hold about 6%. This clonotype was picked up a small number of times. Germline V CDR1 and CDR2: MNHEY, SVGAGI. J lost 8 bases, V lost 5 bases, and 5 bases had no gene match. CDR3 length: 12 residues. The sample was blood, either unsorted or a sorted T cell fraction (not recorded which). The chain couples TRBV6-5 to TRBJ1-1; 7 nucleotides align to TRBD1. The sequence came from a human donor who was either an allogeneic HSCT recipient or a stem cell or donor lymphocyte infusion donor (not recorded which). It is not recorded whose cells these are; they may come from a transplant donor. This CDR3 is CASSARQGEAFF. The CDR3 bases are TGTGCCAGCAGTGCTCGACAGGGCGAAGCTTTCTTT.